This T cell receptor (beta chain) was captured by sequencing in a study of blood T cell repertoires in COVID-19. Study-level background: Collection of acute and convalescent COVID-19 samples took place in the United States, Italy and Spain. The analysed material was cDNA or gDNA that came from T cells, B-cell-depleted T cells, or PBMCs.

Under the authors' procedure: Amplified reference gene primers provided the basis for estimating nucleated cell counts. The table came from immunoSEQ multiplex PCR; TCRdb's copy has only in-frame clones and leaves some out. Clonal size and the V and J genes are those of that table, whereas D and trimming came from the DNA. The sample yields fewer than 100,000 clones, about 90% seen once. The CDR3 covers 17 residues. Germline V CDR1 and CDR2: KGHDR, SFDVKD. Trimming stripped 2 bases from V and 2 bases from J, with 14 bases between. This chain links TRBV24-1 with TRBJ2-2; maybe TRBD1 (6 bases). The sequence was obtained from a human donor with acute or convalescent COVID-19. The donor label of this sample is uncertain. The sequencing input was peripheral blood. The CDR3 protein is CATSDSTGSGNTGELFF. The CDR3 coding sequence is TGTGCCACCAGTGATTCTACAGGGTCGGGCAACACCGGGGAGCTGTTTTTT.